This is a list of T cell receptor beta chains from one sample in a study of T-cell memory formation after mild COVID-19. One entry per CDR3 protein, called by TCRdb with MiXCR from the 5' RACE reads. The sample carries approximately 400,000 distinct CDR3 sequences, approximately 24% recorded once. The sample comprised PBMCs or a T cell subset sorted from them (not recorded which). These receptors originate from an adult woman who had mild COVID-19 (a few samples of this study predate the infection). Cell type and time point are not known. Both conserved end residues are part of each CDR3. Fields, in order: CDR3 length, clone size, J gene, D gene, V gene, CDR3 DNA, CDR3 protein. The D gene is left open where the match is weak. Size is omitted from some rows. Given values are once, few, many or a class for expanded clones.

>13|-|TRBJ2-7|-|TRBV20-1
TGCAGTGCGTCCGAGGGGAGCGGGTACGAGCAGTACTTC
CSASEGSGYEQYF
>16|-|TRBJ2-7|TRBD1|TRBV19
TGTGCCAGTAGTTACAGCGGGACAGGGGCGTCCTACGAGCAGTACTTC
CASSYSGTGASYEQYF
>16|-|TRBJ2-1|-|TRBV3-1
TGTGCCAGCAGCCAAGATGGGTGGGGCTTCCCCAATGAGCAGTTCTTC
CASSQDGWGFPNEQFF
>12|few|TRBJ1-2|-|TRBV29-1
TGCAGCGTTGATCCGGGGTCTAGTGGCTACACCTTC
CSVDPGSSGYTF
>22|-|TRBJ2-1|TRBD2|TRBV20-1
TGCAGTGCTAGCGGGACTAGCGGGCGGATTATTACCTCCACAAGCTCCTACAATGAGCAGTTCTTC
CSASGTSGRIITSTSSYNEQFF
>15|-|TRBJ2-5|TRBD1|TRBV12-3/TRBV12-4
TGTGCCAGCAGTTTAGCGGGACAGGGTGGGAAGACCCAGTACTTC
CASSLAGQGGKTQYF
>15|few|TRBJ2-2|TRBD1|TRBV5-1
TGCGCCAGCAGCACGACAGGGACGGACACCGGGGAGCTGTTTTTT
CASSTTGTDTGELFF
>13|few|TRBJ2-1|-|TRBV7-8
TGTGCCAGTGGGCGGGGTAGGAACAATGAGCAGTTCTTC
CASGRGRNNEQFF
>13|-|TRBJ2-1|-|TRBV5-8
TGTGCCAGCGCCGGGACGAGAGCAAATGAGCAGTTCTTC
CASAGTRANEQFF
>12|-|TRBJ2-3|-|TRBV6-2/TRBV6-3
TGTGCCAGCAGTAAACTAAGAAATACGCAGTATTTT
CASSKLRNTQYF